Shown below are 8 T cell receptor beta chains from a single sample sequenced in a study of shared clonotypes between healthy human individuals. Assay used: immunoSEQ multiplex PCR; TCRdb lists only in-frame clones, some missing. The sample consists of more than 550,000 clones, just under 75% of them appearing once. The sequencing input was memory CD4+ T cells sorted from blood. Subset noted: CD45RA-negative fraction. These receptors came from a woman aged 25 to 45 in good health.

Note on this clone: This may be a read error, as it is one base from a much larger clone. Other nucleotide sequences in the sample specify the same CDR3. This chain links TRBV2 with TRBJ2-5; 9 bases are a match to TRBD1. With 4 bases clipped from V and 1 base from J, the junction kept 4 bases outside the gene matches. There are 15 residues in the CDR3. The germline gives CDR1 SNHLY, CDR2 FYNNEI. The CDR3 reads CASSGEGQGQETQYF. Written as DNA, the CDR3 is TGTGCCAGCAGTGGAGAGGGACAGGGCCAAGAGACCCAGTACTTC.

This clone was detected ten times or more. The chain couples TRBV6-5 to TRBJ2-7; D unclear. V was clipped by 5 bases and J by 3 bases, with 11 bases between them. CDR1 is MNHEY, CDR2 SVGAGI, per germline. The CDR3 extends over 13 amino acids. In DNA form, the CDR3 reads TGTGCCAGCAGTGAAAATCATGGCTACGAGCAGTACTTC. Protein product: CASSENHGYEQYF.

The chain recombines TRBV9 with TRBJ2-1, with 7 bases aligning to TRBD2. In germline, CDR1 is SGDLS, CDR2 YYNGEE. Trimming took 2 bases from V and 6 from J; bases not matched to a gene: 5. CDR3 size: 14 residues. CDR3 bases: TGTGCCAGCAGCGTGGGAGGGTCGGTCAATGAGCAGTTCTTC. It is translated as CASSVGGSVNEQFF.

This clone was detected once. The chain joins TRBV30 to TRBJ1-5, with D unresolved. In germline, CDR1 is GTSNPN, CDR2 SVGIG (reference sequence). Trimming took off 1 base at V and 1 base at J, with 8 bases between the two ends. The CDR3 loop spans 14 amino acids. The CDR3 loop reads CAWSEVTSNQPQHF. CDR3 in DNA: TGTGCCTGGAGTGAAGTTACCAGCAATCAGCCCCAGCATTTT.

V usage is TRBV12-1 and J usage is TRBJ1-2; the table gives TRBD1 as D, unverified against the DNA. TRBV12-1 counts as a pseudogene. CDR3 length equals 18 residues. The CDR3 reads CASSFRDATGAFNYGYTF. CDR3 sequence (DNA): TGTGCCAGCAGCTTTAGGGACGCGACAGGGGCTTTTAACTATGGCTACACCTTC.

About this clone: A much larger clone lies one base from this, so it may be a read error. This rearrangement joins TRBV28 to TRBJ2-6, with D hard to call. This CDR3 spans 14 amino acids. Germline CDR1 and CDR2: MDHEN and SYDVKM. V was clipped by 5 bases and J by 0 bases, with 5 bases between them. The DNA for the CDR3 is TGTGCCAGCAGTGACATCTCTGGGGCCAACGTCCTGACTTTC. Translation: CASSDISGANVLTF.

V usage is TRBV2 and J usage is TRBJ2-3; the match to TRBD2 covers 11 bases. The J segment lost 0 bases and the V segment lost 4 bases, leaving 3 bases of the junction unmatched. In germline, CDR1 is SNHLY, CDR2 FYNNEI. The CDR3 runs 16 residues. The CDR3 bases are TGTGCCAGCAGTGGGACTAGCGGGTTTAGCACAGATACGCAGTATTTT. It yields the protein CASSGTSGFSTDTQYF. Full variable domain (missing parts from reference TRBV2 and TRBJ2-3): EPEVTQTPSHQVTQMGQEVILRCVPISNHLYFYWYRQILGQKVEFLVSFYNNEISEKSEIFDDQFSVERPDGSNFTLKIRSTKLEDSAMYFCASSGTSGFSTDTQYFGPGTRLTVL.

Here the CDR3 reads CAITQGGSTDTQYF. Here the CDR3 DNA reads TGTGCTATTACCCAGGGGGGTAGCACAGATACGCAGTATTTT. The V and J genes are TRBV7-9 and TRBJ2-3, with a tentative D call TRBD1 (7 bases). There are 14 residues in the CDR3. Per the germline V gene, CDR1 is SEHNR and CDR2 is FQNEAQ (reference sequence).